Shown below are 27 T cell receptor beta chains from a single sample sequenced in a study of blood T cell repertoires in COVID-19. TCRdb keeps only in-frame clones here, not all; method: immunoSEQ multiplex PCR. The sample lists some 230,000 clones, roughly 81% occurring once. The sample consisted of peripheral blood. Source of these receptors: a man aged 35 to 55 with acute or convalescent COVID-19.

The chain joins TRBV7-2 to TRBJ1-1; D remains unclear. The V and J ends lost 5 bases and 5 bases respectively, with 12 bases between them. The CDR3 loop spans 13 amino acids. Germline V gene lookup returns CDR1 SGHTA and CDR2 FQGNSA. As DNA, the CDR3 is TGTGCCAGCAGCACCTTCACGGTGACTGAAGCTTTCTTT. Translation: CASSTFTVTEAFF.

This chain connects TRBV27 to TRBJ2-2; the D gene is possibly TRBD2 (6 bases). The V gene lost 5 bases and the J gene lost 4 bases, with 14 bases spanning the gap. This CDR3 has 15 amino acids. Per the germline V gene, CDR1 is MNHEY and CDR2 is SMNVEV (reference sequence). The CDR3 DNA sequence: TGTGCCAGCAGTCGGTTGTCAGCGGGCACCGGGGAGCTGTTTTTT. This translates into CASSRLSAGTGELFF.

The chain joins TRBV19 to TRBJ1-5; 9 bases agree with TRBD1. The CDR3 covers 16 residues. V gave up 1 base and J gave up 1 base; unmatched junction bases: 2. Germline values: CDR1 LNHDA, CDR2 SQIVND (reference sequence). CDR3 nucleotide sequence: TGTGCCAGTAGTATAGTGACAGGGGGAAGCAATCAGCCCCAGCATTTT. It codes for CASSIVTGGSNQPQHF.

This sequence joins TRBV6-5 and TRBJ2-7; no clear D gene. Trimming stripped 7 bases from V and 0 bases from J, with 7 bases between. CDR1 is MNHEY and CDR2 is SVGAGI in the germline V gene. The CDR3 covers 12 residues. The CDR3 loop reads CASNSVSYEQYF. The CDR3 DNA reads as TGTGCCAGCAACTCTGTCTCCTACGAGCAGTACTTC.

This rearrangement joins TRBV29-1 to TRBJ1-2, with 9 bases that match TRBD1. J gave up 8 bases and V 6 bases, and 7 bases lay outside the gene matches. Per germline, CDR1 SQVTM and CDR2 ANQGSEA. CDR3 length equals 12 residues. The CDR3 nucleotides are TGCAGCGTCCCACAGGGGGCGGGGGGCTACACCTTC. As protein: CSVPQGAGGYTF.

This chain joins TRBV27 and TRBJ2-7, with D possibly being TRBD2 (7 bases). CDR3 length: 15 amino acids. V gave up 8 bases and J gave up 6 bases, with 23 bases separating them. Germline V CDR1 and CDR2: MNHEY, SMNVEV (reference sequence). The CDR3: CASGEGGWGPGEQYF. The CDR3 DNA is TGTGCCAGCGGAGAGGGAGGGTGGGGGCCTGGCGAGCAGTACTTC.

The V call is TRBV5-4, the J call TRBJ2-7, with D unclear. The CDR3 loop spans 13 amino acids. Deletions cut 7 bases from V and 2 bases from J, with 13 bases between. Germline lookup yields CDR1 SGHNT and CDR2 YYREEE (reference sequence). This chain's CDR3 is CASSRPLAYEQYF. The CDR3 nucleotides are TGTGCCAGCTCGCGGCCCCTTGCCTACGAGCAGTACTTC.

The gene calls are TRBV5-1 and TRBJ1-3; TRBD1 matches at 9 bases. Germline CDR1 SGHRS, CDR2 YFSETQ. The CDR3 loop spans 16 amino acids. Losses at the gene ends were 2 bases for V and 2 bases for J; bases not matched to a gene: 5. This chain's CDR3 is CASSLQGASTGNTIYF. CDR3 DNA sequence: TGCGCCAGCAGCTTACAGGGGGCGAGTACTGGAAACACCATATATTTT.

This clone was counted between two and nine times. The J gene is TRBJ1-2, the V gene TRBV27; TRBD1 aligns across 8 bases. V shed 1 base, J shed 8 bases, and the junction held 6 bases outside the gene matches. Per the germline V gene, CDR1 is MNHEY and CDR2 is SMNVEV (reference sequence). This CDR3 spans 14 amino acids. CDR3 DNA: TGTGCCAGCAGTTTATTGGGCGGACAGGGAGGCTACACCTTC. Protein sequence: CASSLLGGQGGYTF.

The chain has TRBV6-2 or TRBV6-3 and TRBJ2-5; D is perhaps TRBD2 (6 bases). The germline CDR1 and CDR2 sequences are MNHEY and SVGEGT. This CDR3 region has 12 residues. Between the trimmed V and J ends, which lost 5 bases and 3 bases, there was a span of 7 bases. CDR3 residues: CASSPGEETQYF. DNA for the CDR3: TGTGCCAGCAGTCCGGGGGAAGAGACCCAGTACTTC.

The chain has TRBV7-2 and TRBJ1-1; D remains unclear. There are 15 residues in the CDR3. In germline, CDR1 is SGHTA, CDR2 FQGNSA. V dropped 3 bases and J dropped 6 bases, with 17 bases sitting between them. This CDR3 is CASSLARSAGPEAFF. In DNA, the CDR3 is TGTGCCAGCAGCTTGGCGAGGTCCGCGGGCCCTGAAGCTTTCTTT.

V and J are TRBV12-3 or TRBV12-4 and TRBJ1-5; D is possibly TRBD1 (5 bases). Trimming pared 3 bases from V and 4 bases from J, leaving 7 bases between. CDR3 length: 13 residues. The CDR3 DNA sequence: TGTGCCAGCAGTTTGGACAAAAATCAGCCCCAGCATTTT. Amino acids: CASSLDKNQPQHF.

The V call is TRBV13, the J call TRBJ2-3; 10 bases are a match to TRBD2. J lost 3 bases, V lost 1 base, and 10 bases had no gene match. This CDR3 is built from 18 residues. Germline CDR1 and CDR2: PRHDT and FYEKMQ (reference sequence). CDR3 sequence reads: CASSLEGRLAGATDTQYF. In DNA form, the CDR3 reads TGTGCCAGCAGCTTAGAAGGGCGGCTAGCGGGGGCGACAGATACGCAGTATTTT.

The CDR3 DNA is TGTGCCTCCGAACCTGCAGCTAGCGGCTACACCTTC. It codes for CASEPAASGYTF. The V gene is TRBV30, the J gene TRBJ1-2; D is undetermined. The CDR3 is 12 residues long. The germline gives CDR1 GTSNPN, CDR2 SVGIG (reference sequence). V lost 7 bases, J lost 8 bases, and 17 bases lay in between.

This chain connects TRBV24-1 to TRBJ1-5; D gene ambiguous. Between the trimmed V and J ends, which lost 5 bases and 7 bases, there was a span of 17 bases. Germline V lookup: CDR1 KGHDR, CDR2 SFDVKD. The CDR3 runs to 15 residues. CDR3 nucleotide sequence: TGTGCCACCAGTGCCCTAGGACGGGAGCGCCAGCCCCAGCATTTT. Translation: CATSALGRERQPQHF.

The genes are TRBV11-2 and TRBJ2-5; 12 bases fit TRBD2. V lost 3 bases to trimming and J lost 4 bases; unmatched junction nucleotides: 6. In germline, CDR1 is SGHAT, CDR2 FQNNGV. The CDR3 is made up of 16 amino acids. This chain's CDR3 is CASSFLAGGLTETQYF. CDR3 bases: TGTGCCAGCAGCTTTCTAGCGGGGGGGCTCACAGAGACCCAGTACTTC.

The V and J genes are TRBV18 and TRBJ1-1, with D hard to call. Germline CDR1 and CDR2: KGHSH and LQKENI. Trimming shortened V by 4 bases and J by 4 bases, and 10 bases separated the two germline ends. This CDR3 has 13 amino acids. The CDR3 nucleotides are TGTGCCAGCTCACTCCAGGTGGGCACTGAAGCTTTCTTT. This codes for CASSLQVGTEAFF.

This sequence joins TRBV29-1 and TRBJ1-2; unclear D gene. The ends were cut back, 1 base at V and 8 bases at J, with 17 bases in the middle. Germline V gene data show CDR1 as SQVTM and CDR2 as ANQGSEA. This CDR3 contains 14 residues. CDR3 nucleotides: TGCAGCGTTGAAGGGGCAGGCCCCGCGGGAGGCTACACCTTC. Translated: CSVEGAGPAGGYTF.

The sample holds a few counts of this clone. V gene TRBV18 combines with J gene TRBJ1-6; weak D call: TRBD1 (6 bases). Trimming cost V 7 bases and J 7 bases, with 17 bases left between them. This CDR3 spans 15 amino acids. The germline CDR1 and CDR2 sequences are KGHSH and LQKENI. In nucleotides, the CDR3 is TGTGCCAGCTTCAGTGGACAGCGCGGGAATTCACCCCTCCACTTT. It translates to CASFSGQRGNSPLHF. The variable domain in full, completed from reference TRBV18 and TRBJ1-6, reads NAGVMQNPRHLVRRRGQEARLRCSPMKGHSHVYWYRQLPEEGLKFMVYLQKENIIDESGMPKERFSAEFPKEGPSILRIQQVVRGDSAAYFCASFSGQRGNSPLHFGNGTRLTVT.

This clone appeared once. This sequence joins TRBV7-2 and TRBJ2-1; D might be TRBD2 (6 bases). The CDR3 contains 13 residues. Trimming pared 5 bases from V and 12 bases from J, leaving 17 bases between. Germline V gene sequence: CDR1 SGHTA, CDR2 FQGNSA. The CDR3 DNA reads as TGTGCCAGCAGCCGGAGGTGGGGAGGAGTGCAGTTCTTC. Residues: CASSRRWGGVQFF.

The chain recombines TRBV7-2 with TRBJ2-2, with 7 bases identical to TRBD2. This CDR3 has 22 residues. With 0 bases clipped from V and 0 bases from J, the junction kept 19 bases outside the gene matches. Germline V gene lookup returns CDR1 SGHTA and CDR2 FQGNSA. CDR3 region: CASSLARWETDQRGTNTGELFF. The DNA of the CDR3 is TGTGCCAGCAGCTTAGCACGATGGGAAACTGATCAGCGGGGTACGAACACCGGGGAGCTGTTTTTT.

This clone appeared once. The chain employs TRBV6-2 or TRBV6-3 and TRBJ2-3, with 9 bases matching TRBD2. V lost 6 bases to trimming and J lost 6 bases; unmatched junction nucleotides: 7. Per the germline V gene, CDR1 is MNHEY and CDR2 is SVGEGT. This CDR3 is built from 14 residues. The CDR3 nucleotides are TGTGCCAGCAGCCGACTAGCGGAGAGGGATACGCAGTATTTT. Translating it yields CASSRLAERDTQYF.

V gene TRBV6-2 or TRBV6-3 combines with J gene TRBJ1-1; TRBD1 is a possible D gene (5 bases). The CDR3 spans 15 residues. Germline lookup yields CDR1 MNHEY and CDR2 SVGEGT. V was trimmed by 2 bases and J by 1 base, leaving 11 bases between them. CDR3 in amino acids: CASSYPAGQNTEAFF. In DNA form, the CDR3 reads TGTGCCAGCAGTTACCCTGCGGGGCAGAACACTGAAGCTTTCTTT.

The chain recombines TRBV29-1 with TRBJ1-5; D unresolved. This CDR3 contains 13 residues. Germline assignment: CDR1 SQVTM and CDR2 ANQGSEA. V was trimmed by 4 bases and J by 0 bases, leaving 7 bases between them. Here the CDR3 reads CSVGGDSNQPQHF. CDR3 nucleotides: TGCAGCGTTGGAGGTGATAGCAATCAGCCCCAGCATTTT.

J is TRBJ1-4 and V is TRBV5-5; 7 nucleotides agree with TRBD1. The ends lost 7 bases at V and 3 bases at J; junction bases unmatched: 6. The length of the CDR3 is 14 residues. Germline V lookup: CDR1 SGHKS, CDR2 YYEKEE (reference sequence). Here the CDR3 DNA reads TGTGCCAGCCGACCAGGGGGGTCTAATGAAAAACTGTTTTTT. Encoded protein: CASRPGGSNEKLFF.

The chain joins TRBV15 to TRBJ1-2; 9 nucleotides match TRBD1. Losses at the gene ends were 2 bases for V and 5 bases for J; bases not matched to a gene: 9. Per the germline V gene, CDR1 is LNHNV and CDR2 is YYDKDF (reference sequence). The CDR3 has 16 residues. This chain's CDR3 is CATSRSWDRVVYGYTF. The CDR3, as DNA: TGTGCCACCAGCAGATCCTGGGACAGGGTCGTATATGGCTACACCTTC.

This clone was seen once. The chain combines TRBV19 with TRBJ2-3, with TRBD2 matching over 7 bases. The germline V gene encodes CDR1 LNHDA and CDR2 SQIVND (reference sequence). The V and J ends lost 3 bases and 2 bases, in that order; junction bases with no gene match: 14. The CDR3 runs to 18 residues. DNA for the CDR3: TGTGCCAGTAGTATGATTGGTTTGTCCAGCGGGGTCACAGATACGCAGTATTTT. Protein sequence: CASSMIGLSSGVTDTQYF.